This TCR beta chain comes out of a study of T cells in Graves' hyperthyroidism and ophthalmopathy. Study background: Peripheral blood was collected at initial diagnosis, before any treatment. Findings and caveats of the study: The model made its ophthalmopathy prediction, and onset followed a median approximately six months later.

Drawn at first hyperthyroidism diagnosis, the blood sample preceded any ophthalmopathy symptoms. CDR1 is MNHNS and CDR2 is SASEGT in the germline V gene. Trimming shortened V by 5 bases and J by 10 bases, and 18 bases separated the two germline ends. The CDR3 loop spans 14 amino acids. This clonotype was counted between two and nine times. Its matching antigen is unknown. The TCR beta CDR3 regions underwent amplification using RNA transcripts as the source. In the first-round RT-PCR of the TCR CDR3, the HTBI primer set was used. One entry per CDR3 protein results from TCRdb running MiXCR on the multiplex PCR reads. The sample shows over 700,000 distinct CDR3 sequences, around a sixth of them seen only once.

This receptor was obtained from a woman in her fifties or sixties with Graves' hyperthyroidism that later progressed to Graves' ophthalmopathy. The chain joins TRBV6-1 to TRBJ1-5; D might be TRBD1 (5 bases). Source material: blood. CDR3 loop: CASSSGRPIEPQHF. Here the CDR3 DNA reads TGTGCCAGCAGTTCAGGGAGACCAATCGAACCCCAGCATTTT.